This TCR beta chain was profiled in a study of blood T cell repertoires in COVID-19. Comments on this clone: One junction end does not reproduce the germline sequence, and a read error may be involved.

Method: immunoSEQ multiplex PCR; TCRdb's copy keeps in-frame clones and lacks some. The table records fewer than 400,000 clones, around 90% of them present only once. The CDR3 totals 13 residues. CDR1 and CDR2 from the germline V gene are SSHAT and FNYEAQ (reference sequence). Sequencing was performed on peripheral blood. The sequence was collected from a human donor in a cohort sampled during active COVID-19. This sequence joins TRBV7-7 and TRBJ2-7; 8 positions agree with TRBD1. CDR3 coding DNA: TGTGCTAGCAGCTTAGACAGGGGTGACGAGCAGTACTTC. Translating gives CASSLDRGDEQYF.